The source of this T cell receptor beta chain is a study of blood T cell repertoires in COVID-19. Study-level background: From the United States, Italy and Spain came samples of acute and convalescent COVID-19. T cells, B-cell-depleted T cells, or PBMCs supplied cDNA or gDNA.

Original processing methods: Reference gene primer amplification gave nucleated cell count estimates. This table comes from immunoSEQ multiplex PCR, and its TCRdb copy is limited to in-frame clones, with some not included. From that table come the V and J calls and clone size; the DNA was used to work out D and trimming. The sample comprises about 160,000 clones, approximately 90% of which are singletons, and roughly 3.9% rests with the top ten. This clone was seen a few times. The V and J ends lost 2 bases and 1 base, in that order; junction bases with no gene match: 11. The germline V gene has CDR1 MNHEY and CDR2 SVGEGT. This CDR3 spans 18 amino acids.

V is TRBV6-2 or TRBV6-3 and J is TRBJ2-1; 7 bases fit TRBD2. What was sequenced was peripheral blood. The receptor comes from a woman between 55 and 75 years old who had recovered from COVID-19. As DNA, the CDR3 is TGTGCCAGCAGTTACACGGCCAGCGGGGTTAAATCCTACAATGAGCAGTTCTTC. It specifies CASSYTASGVKSYNEQFF.